By its share, the clone carrying this T cell receptor beta chain is medium-sized. Germline-derived CDR1 and CDR2 are MRHNA and SNTAGT. This CDR3 comprises 14 residues. The germline V and J ends were trimmed by 2 bases and 2 bases, with 8 bases remaining between them. The data stem from a study of quantifying T cell responses using KT2 cells. Overall study: cDNA was made from DNase-treated RNA using alpha and beta constant primers.

KT2, a clone with a known TCR, was spiked into unfractionated PBMC. A single-stranded UMI oligo with SP2 sequence was ligated to cDNA 3' ends. The first PCR ran 4 to 5 cycles with an equimolar RC1.1 and RC1.2 beta primer mix. From the second PCR onward, TCR alpha and beta chains were processed separately. TCRdb re-called the UMI-ligation and nested PCR reads through MiXCR, storing one row per CDR3 protein. The sample holds 39,000 or so distinct CDR3 sequences, 15% to 20% seen once. This sequence joins TRBV6-4 and TRBJ2-3, with D possibly being TRBD1 (5 bases). The sequencing sample was made of PBMCs spiked with cells of the T cell clone KT2. The TCR sequence derives from a human donor. CDR3 loop: CASSDAGATDTQYF. The CDR3 region has the DNA TGTGCCAGCAGTGACGCTGGGGCCACAGATACGCAGTATTTT.